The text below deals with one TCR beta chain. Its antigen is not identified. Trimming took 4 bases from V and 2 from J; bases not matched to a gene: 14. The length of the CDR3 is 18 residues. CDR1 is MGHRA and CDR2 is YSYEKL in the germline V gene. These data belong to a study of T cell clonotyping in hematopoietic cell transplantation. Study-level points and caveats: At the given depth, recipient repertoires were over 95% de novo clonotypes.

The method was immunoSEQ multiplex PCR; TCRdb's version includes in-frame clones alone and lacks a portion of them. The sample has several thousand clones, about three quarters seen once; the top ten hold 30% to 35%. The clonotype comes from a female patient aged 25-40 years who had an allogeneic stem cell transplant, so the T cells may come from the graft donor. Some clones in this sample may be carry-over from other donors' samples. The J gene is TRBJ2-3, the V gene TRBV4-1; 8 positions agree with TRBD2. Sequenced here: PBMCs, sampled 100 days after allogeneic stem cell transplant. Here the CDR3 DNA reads TGCGCCAGCAGCCTCCTGCCGCCCAGCGGGGGCCCCACAGATACGCAGTATTTT. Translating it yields CASSLLPPSGGPTDTQYF.